This is a list of T cell receptor beta chains from one sample in a study of T cells after posttransplantation cyclophosphamide. Clones were read by immunoSEQ multiplex PCR, and TCRdb kept only the in-frame ones, dropping some. The sample holds tens of thousands of clones, and no clone turns up only once. The sample taken for sequencing was PBMCs. The receptors stem from a man in his forties or fifties in good health, CMV-negative, and a related stem cell transplant donor. CDR3s leave out the opening cysteine and the closing phenylalanine or tryptophan. Fields, in order: J gene, V gene, clone size, CDR3 protein. Clone sizes are given selectively: once, few, many, or a class where the clone is expanded.

J: TRBJ2-7
V: TRBV19
size: many
CDR3: ASSPTGEENEQY

J: TRBJ1-6
V: TRBV7-2
size: few
CDR3: ASTLSNSPLH

J: .
V: TRBV4-1
size: few
CDR3: ASSHPTSGTYEQY

J: TRBJ1-1
V: TRBV19
size: many
CDR3: ASSIEGEKQAF

J: TRBJ1-5
V: TRBV19
size: many
CDR3: ASSIDPGYSNQPQH

J: TRBJ2-6
V: TRBV9
size: many
CDR3: ASSVGGLNSGANVLT

J: TRBJ2-7
V: TRBV5-4
size: many
CDR3: ASTRPGQTYEQY

J: TRBJ2-2
V: TRBV7-2
size: many
CDR3: ASSLGGPFRELF

J: TRBJ1-1
V: TRBV6-5
size: many
CDR3: ATWTALNTEAF

J: TRBJ1-6
V: TRBV7-9
size: many
CDR3: ASRSERVGPSPLH

J: TRBJ1-1
V: TRBV19
size: many
CDR3: ASSQQVNTEAF

J: TRBJ2-7
V: TRBV6-1
size: many
CDR3: ASQPGQTYEQY

J: TRBJ2-1
V: TRBV9
size: .
CDR3: ASSVRGQGINEQF

J: TRBJ1-2
V: TRBV9
size: many
CDR3: ASSATENYGYT

J: .
V: TRBV27
size: few
CDR3: ASSLRDRGNEQY

J: TRBJ2-7
V: TRBV6-5
size: many
CDR3: ASSWVTGTGPYEQY

J: TRBJ2-7
V: TRBV9
size: many
CDR3: ASSSQVAGAYEQY

J: TRBJ1-2
V: TRBV6-1
size: many
CDR3: ASSGTGEGYT

J: TRBJ1-3
V: TRBV9
size: many
CDR3: ASSANQGILEAIY

J: TRBJ2-7
V: TRBV7-6
size: many
CDR3: ASSLGDWASYEQY

J: TRBJ1-5
V: TRBV19
size: many
CDR3: ASSMGARSNQPQH

J: TRBJ1-5
V: TRBV7-8
size: many
CDR3: ASSLVGGRQPQH

J: TRBJ2-3
V: TRBV11-2
size: few
CDR3: ASSSRLADTDTQY

J: TRBJ2-7
V: TRBV6-6
size: many
CDR3: ASSPFDEQY

J: TRBJ2-3
V: TRBV6-5
size: few
CDR3: ASALRAGGGDTQY

J: TRBJ1-4
V: TRBV2
size: many
CDR3: ASRAGTAATNEKLF

J: TRBJ1-1
V: TRBV27
size: many
CDR3: ASSLEGRKPWTEAF

J: TRBJ2-7
V: TRBV4-1
size: many
CDR3: ASSPSLSGGIYEQY

J: TRBJ2-5
V: TRBV27
size: few
CDR3: ASGTSGIETQY

J: TRBJ2-2
V: TRBV7-2
size: many
CDR3: ASSLERELF

J: TRBJ2-1
V: TRBV7-9
size: few
CDR3: ASSIRDRYNEQF

J: TRBJ1-6
V: TRBV7-2
size: many
CDR3: ASSLTGMISSPLH

J: TRBJ1-2
V: TRBV19
size: .
CDR3: ASSSDRGQYGYT

J: TRBJ2-1
V: TRBV7-9
size: many
CDR3: ASSSTTVPPEKYNEQF

J: TRBJ2-7
V: TRBV19
size: many
CDR3: ASSNLAGGAYEQY

J: TRBJ1-5
V: TRBV6-1
size: many
CDR3: ATTRTGESQPQH

J: TRBJ2-7
V: TRBV20-1
size: .
CDR3: SAANNEQY

J: TRBJ2-1
V: TRBV11-3
size: many
CDR3: ASSPTLLGPAV

J: .
V: TRBV6-1
size: few
CDR3: ASSEAWQVREYEQY

J: TRBJ1-1
V: TRBV20-1
size: many
CDR3: SASRNTEAF

J: TRBJ2-3
V: TRBV6-5
size: many
CDR3: ASSYTRGNTDTQY

J: TRBJ1-1
V: TRBV19
size: many
CDR3: ASSIRGGKTEAF

J: TRBJ1-2
V: TRBV19
size: .
CDR3: ASSIDMGQTFFYGYT

J: TRBJ1-6
V: TRBV5-1
size: many
CDR3: ASSLGPRTGNSPLH